These 2 T cell receptor beta chains share one sample of origin, sequenced in a study of T cells after somatic rescue of genetic block. Produced via immunoSEQ multiplex PCR; TCRdb's table is partial and in-frame only. The data contain 68,000 or so clones, about nine tenths of them singletons. Sequencing used peripheral blood mononuclear cells (PBMCs). The source of these receptors is a man in his forties or fifties.

V usage is TRBV5-6 and J usage is TRBJ2-2; 8 positions match TRBD1. Germline CDR1 and CDR2: SGHDT and YYEEEE. V trimming: 4 bases; J trimming: 6 bases; junction bases outside the gene matches: 5. This CDR3 is built from 14 residues. CDR3 region: CASSPDRGAGELFF. The CDR3 nucleotides read TGTGCCAGCAGCCCCGACAGGGGCGCCGGGGAGCTGTTTTTT.

This chain connects TRBV6-5 to TRBJ2-7; 13 nucleotides match TRBD2. V lost 5 bases, J lost 5 bases, and 3 bases stayed unmatched. The CDR3 totals 14 residues. Germline CDR1 reads MNHEY; CDR2 reads SVGAGI. CDR3 protein: CASSRTSGSDEQYF. As DNA, the CDR3 is TGTGCCAGCAGTCGGACTAGCGGGAGCGACGAGCAGTACTTC.